This T cell receptor (beta chain) was identified during a study of T cells in Graves' hyperthyroidism and ophthalmopathy. Study results and caveats: Ophthalmopathy was distinguished from stable hyperthyroidism by 13 V-J signatures.

The CDR3 sequence is 15 residues long. The V gene lost 4 bases and the J gene lost 2 bases, with 16 bases spanning the gap. Germline CDR1 reads SGHRS; CDR2 reads YFSETQ. A note on this clonotype: What it binds is unknown. This may arise from a read error, as a much more abundant clone is one base away.

Amplified regions were TCR beta CDR3 sequences from RNA transcripts. TCR CDR3 regions were first amplified by RT-PCR with HTBI primers. TCRdb passed the multiplex PCR reads through MiXCR, listing each CDR3 protein once. The sample shows around 210,000 distinct CDR3 sequences, 17% of them seen only once. Newly diagnosed patients aged 18 to 65 had hyperthyroidism of under 2 months' duration. PBMCs stemmed from 8.5 to 10 ml fresh peripheral blood. The chain carries TRBV5-1 and TRBJ2-7, with D possibly TRBD2 on 5 matching bases. What was sequenced was blood. The TCR sequence derives from a woman between 50 and 59 years old with Graves' hyperthyroidism. The CDR3 sequence is CASSASSRLTYEQYF. CDR3 in DNA: TGCGCCAGCAGCGCCTCTAGCAGACTAACCTACGAGCAGTACTTC. Variable domain in full (rest from reference TRBV5-1 and TRBJ2-7): KAGVTQTPRYLIKTRGQQVTLSCSPISGHRSVSWYQQTPGQGLQFLFEYFSETQRNKGNFPGRFSGRQFSNSRSEMNVSTLELGDSALYLCASSASSRLTYEQYFGPGTRLTVT.